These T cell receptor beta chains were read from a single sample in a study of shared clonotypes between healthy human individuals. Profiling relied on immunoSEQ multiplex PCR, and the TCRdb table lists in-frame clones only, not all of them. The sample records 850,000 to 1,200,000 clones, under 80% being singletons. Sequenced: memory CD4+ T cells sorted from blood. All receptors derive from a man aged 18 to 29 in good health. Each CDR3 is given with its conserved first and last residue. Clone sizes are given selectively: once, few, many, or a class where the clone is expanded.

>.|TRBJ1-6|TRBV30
CAWSDSSPLHF
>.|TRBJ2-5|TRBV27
CASSLRTSGGQETQYF
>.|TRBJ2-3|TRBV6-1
CASSRTSGYTDTQYF
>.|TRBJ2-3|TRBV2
CASQDGRGGTDTQYF
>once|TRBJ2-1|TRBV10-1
CASSLLAGAARLGQFF
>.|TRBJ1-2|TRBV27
CASSLTDRGHYGYTF
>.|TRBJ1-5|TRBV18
CASSTTGFNQPQHF
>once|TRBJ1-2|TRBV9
CASSVSSNYGYTF
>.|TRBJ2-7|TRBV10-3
CAIRGQGADEQYF
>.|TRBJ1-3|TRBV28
CASNPGTVPRGNTIYF
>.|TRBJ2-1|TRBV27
CASNTVRPGQYNEQFF
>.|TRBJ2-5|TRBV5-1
CASSLGLAGEGETQYF
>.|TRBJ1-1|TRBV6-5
CASRLTGGNTEAFF
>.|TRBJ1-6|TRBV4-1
CASSQERTVNSPLHF
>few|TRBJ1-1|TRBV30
CAWSLRENTEAFF
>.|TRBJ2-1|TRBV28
CASSPSTGDSYNEQFF
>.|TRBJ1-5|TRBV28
CASRSGGWGNQPQHF
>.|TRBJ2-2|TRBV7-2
CASLRGQGAGELFF
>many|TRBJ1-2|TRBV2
CASSEMGQGYGYTF
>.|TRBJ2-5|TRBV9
CASSVGPGAETQYF
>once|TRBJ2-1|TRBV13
CASSLGLVGEQFF
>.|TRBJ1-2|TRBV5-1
CASSSGQPNYGYTF
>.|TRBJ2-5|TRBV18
CASSNLVGAAGETQYF
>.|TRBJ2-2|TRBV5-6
CASSDRGRWLFF
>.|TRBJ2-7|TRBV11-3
CASSFAPTGLRSEQYF
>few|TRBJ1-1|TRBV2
CASRGTVEAFF
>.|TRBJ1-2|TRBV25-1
CASSEYAGYTF
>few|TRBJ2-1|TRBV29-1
CSALTGTSGGNEQFF
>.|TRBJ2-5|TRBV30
CAGLGGAQTQYF
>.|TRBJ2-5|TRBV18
CASSQTSGGPYQETQYF
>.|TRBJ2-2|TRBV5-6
CASSGRTGAGGELFF
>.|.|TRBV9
CASSVGGGGNYEQYF